Detailed here is one T cell receptor beta chain. Its antigen is not identified. This sample was included in a study of cytomegalovirus exposure and HLA in healthy donors. Background on the study: About 85 million unique TCRs from HLA-typed donors were held in an early release of data. Study-level findings and limits: DRB1 showed the most TCR associations and HLA-C the fewest in a later analysis, as rates varied by HLA locus. Sequencing had likely introduced a cluster of highly shared sequence variants as an artifact.

Looked up from germline, CDR1 is GTSNPN and CDR2 is SVGIG (reference sequence). This CDR3 contains 13 residues. Trimming removed 4 bases at V and 0 bases at J, with 9 bases between. Both 60 Vbeta primers and 13 Jbeta primers went into the PCR. Produced via immunoSEQ multiplex PCR; TCRdb's table is partial and in-frame only. This sample carries around 99,000 clones, about 74% of them seen once, and the ten largest clones take approximately 15%. The J gene is TRBJ1-1, the V gene TRBV30, with D maybe TRBD1 (5 bases). Sequenced sample: PBMCs. The clonotype was recovered from a woman aged 40-49 years in good health and CMV-seropositive. The CDR3 nucleotides read TGTGCCTGGACCGGGGGGATGAACACTGAAGCTTTCTTT. Translation: CAWTGGMNTEAFF.